A selection of T cell receptor beta chains follows, all from one sample in a study of blood T cell repertoires in COVID-19. Repertoires were generated with immunoSEQ multiplex PCR, while TCRdb's copy carries only in-frame clones and drops some. The table shows approximately 18,000 clones, with about 90% occurring only once. The sample taken for sequencing was peripheral blood. These receptors were obtained from a human donor in a cohort sampled during active COVID-19. Each CDR3 is given with its conserved first and last residue. The order of the fields is V gene, D gene, J gene, clone size, CDR3 DNA, CDR3 protein. D genes are given only for firm matches. The size field is filled for only some rows; it gives once, few, many or a size class.

>TRBV7-9|.|TRBJ1-2|.
TGTGCCAGCAGCTTATTGGAGGGATATGGCTACACCTTC
CASSLLEGYGYTF
>TRBV3-1/TRBV3-2|.|TRBJ2-2|.
TGTGCCAGCAGCCAAGATGGAGGAAGAAAGGCGAACACCGGGGAGCTGTTTTTT
CASSQDGGRKANTGELFF
>TRBV2|TRBD2|TRBJ2-1|.
TGTGCCAGCAGGGACTTGACTAGCGGGAGTGGTAATGAGCAGTTCTTC
CASRDLTSGSGNEQFF
>TRBV4-2|TRBD2|TRBJ2-1|.
TGTGCCAGCAGCCAAGAGTCCCCTAGCGGGGGGGGGAGTGAGCAGTTCTTC
CASSQESPSGGGSEQFF
>TRBV9|TRBD2|TRBJ2-7|.
TGTGCCAGCAGCGTAGGCCTAGCGGGAGTCCACGAGCAGTACTTC
CASSVGLAGVHEQYF
>TRBV2|TRBD1|TRBJ1-6|.
TGTGCCAGCAGTCCCGACAGGGGGAACTCACCCCTCCACTTT
CASSPDRGNSPLHF
>TRBV7-3|TRBD1|TRBJ1-1|.
TGTGCCAGCAGCAGGACAGGAAGCACTGAAGCTTTCTTT
CASSRTGSTEAFF
>TRBV19|TRBD2|TRBJ2-1|.
TGTGCCAGTAGCGAGACTAGCGACGGGGAGCAGTTCTTC
CASSETSDGEQFF
>TRBV7-8|TRBD1|TRBJ2-3|once
TGTGCCAGCATCCGCGGACAGGTGACAGATACGCAGTATTTT
CASIRGQVTDTQYF
>TRBV19|TRBD1|TRBJ2-1|.
TGTGCCAGTAGTGGGGGACAGGGAAGTACGACCTACAATGAGCAGTTCTTC
CASSGGQGSTTYNEQFF
>TRBV28|TRBD2|TRBJ2-7|.
TGTGCCAGCAGTCCCCTACTAGCGGGACGCGAGCAGTACTTC
CASSPLLAGREQYF
>TRBV2|.|TRBJ1-2|once
TGTGCCAGCGGGCAGGGTTTAGACTATGGCTACACCTTC
CASGQGLDYGYTF
>TRBV18|TRBD1|TRBJ1-1|.
TGTGCCAGCTCACTACAGGGGGTGAACACTGAAGCTTTCTTT
CASSLQGVNTEAFF
>TRBV9|.|TRBJ2-3|.
TGTGCCAGCAGCGCAAGCACAGATACGCAGTATTTT
CASSASTDTQYF
>TRBV6-6|TRBD1|TRBJ2-7|few
TGTGCCAGCAGGCGACAGGGGGTAGAATACGAGCAGTACTTC
CASRRQGVEYEQYF
>TRBV6-1|TRBD2|TRBJ2-1|.
TGTGCCAGCAGTGCGGCCCGGGACTACATCTACAATGAGCAGTTCTTC
CASSAARDYIYNEQFF
>TRBV5-1|.|TRBJ1-1|.
TGCGCCAGCAGCGCGCGACAGAACATGATGAACACTGAAGCTTTCTTT
CASSARQNMMNTEAFF
>TRBV5-5|TRBD1|TRBJ2-5|.
TGTGCCAGCAGCAGTACCGGGACAGGGCTTTTGGAGACCCAGTACTTC
CASSSTGTGLLETQYF
>TRBV14|TRBD2|TRBJ2-2|once
TGTGCCAGCAGCCGATACCGGACTAGCTCCGGGGAGCTGTTTTTT
CASSRYRTSSGELFF
>TRBV5-1|.|TRBJ2-7|.
TGCGCCAGCAGCGGCGGGCTTCCCTACGAGCAGTACTTC
CASSGGLPYEQYF
>TRBV5-1|.|TRBJ2-1|.
TGCGCCAGCAGCGTGACCGGGTCTAACAATGAGCAGTTCTTC
CASSVTGSNNEQFF
>TRBV11-2|.|TRBJ2-5|.
TGTGCCAGCAGCCCCCAAGCCGTTGAGGAGACCCAGTACTTC
CASSPQAVEETQYF
>TRBV5-4|TRBD1|TRBJ2-2|.
TGTGCCAGCAGCCGAGACAGGGGAAGGGCCACCGGGGAGCTGTTTTTT
CASSRDRGRATGELFF
>TRBV4-1|TRBD1|TRBJ1-3|.
TGCGCCAGCACCTCCTTGGTGGACAGGGGGCATGGAAACACCATATATTTT
CASTSLVDRGHGNTIYF
>TRBV24-1|TRBD1|TRBJ2-2|.
TGTGCCACCAGTCGGGGACAGACCATTAACACCGGGGAGCTGTTTTTT
CATSRGQTINTGELFF
>TRBV7-3|TRBD2|TRBJ2-1|.
TGTGCCAGCAGCCACTACGGCACTAGCGGAAACAATGAGCAGTTCTTC
CASSHYGTSGNNEQFF
>TRBV10-3|TRBD1|TRBJ1-5|.
TGTGCCATCAGTTTAGACAGGGTTGAGCAGCCCCAGCATTTT
CAISLDRVEQPQHF
>TRBV9|.|TRBJ1-2|.
TGTGCCAGCAGCTCCGACATTAACTATGGCTACACCTTC
CASSSDINYGYTF
>TRBV10-1|.|TRBJ1-2|.
TGCGCCGAGAGGGGGAACTCTAACTATGGCTACACCTTC
CAERGNSNYGYTF
>TRBV6-1|TRBD2|TRBJ2-3|.
TGTGCCAGCAGTGAACTAGCGGGAAGGACAGATACGCAGTATTTT
CASSELAGRTDTQYF
>TRBV6-6|.|TRBJ2-7|.
TGTGCCAGCAGTCACGCCGACAGAGTTCGGAAGCAGTACTTC
CASSHADRVRKQYF
>TRBV5-1|.|TRBJ2-7|few
TGCGCCAGCAGCTTGGAGGGGGGAGGGTACGAGCAGTACTTC
CASSLEGGGYEQYF
>TRBV29-1|TRBD2|TRBJ2-1|once
TGCAGCGCGGGGACTAGCGGCAACTACAATGAGCAGTTCTTC
CSAGTSGNYNEQFF
>TRBV5-1|TRBD1|TRBJ2-7|.
TGCGCCAGCAGCTTGGGGTCCGGGACAGGGGGCTTCTACGAGCAGTACTTC
CASSLGSGTGGFYEQYF
>TRBV6-5|.|TRBJ2-1|.
TGTGCCAGCAGTTCAGGGGTATCCTACAATGAGCAGTTCTTC
CASSSGVSYNEQFF
>TRBV20-1|.|TRBJ1-2|.
TGCAGTGCTAGTGAAGGGGCCCAGGGCTACACCTTC
CSASEGAQGYTF
>TRBV5-1|.|TRBJ2-2|.
TGCGCCAGCGGGCGGGGAAACTCGAACACCGGGGAGCTGTTTTTT
CASGRGNSNTGELFF
>TRBV18|.|TRBJ1-1|.
TGTGCCAGCTCACCTCTCGGCGGGAACACTGAAGCTTTCTTT
CASSPLGGNTEAFF
>TRBV12-3/TRBV12-4|.|TRBJ1-2|once
TGTGCCAGCAGTTTTCTGAACTATGGCTACACCTTC
CASSFLNYGYTF
>TRBV28|.|TRBJ1-5|.
TGTGCCAGCATGGGGCACCAGGGCGGAGATTATCAGCCCCAGCATTTT
CASMGHQGGDYQPQHF
>TRBV7-9|.|TRBJ2-1|.
TGTGCCAGCAGCTTACGACAGAGCTCCTACAATGAGCAGTTCTTC
CASSLRQSSYNEQFF
>TRBV15|TRBD1|TRBJ1-1|once
TGTGCCACCAGCAGAGGAGGGACAGGGGGTCCGAACACTGAAGCTTTCTTT
CATSRGGTGGPNTEAFF
>TRBV7-8|.|TRBJ1-6|.
TGTGCCAGCAGCTTAGTTGGCATCAATTCACCCCTCCACTTT
CASSLVGINSPLHF
>TRBV7-9|.|TRBJ2-7|.
TGTGCCAGCAGCTTACACACCTACGAGCAGTACTTC
CASSLHTYEQYF
>TRBV28|TRBD2|TRBJ2-1|once
TGTGCCAGCAGTTTGGCGGGAGGAATTACCTACAATGAGCAGTTCTTC
CASSLAGGITYNEQFF
>TRBV28|TRBD2|TRBJ2-3|.
TGTGCCAGCAGGGGGCTAGCGGGGATAGGTACGCAGTATTTT
CASRGLAGIGTQYF
>TRBV7-8|TRBD2|TRBJ2-3|.
TGTGCCAGCAGCTTCATGCTAGCGGGAGGTTCGGCAGATACGCAGTATTTT
CASSFMLAGGSADTQYF
>TRBV2|.|TRBJ1-1|.
TGTGCCAGCAGTGAACTTGGGACACCGAACACTGAAGCTTTCTTT
CASSELGTPNTEAFF
>TRBV7-6|TRBD1|TRBJ2-5|.
TGTGCCAGCAGTCTAGTCCCGGGACAGGGGCTGGGGGAGACCCAGTACTTC
CASSLVPGQGLGETQYF
>TRBV18|.|TRBJ1-1|.
TGTGCCAGCTCACAGGGTTTGGAGGGCACTGAAGCTTTCTTT
CASSQGLEGTEAFF
>TRBV19|TRBD1|TRBJ2-4|once
TGTGCCAGTAGCCAAGGACAGGGGGGCATTCAGTACTTC
CASSQGQGGIQYF
>TRBV5-5|.|TRBJ2-1|.
TGTGCCAGCATAAGCGGTAGCTCCTACAATGAGCAGTTCTTC
CASISGSSYNEQFF
>TRBV15|.|TRBJ1-5|.
TGTGCCACCAGCAGAGACCAGATCAATCAGCCCCAGCATTTT
CATSRDQINQPQHF
>TRBV6-5|.|TRBJ2-5|.
TGTGCCAGCAGTTACGCGCAGGGTAAAGAGACCCAGTACTTC
CASSYAQGKETQYF
>TRBV18|TRBD1|TRBJ2-6|.
TGTGCCAGCTCACTCACCTCCCGGAGGACAGGAAACGTCCTGACTTTC
CASSLTSRRTGNVLTF
>TRBV11-3|TRBD1|TRBJ2-7|.
TGTGCCAGCAGCTTAGCCAGGGACAGTCTAGCGTACTTC
CASSLARDSLAYF
>TRBV19|TRBD1|TRBJ2-7|.
TGTGCCAGTAGTATAGGGACAGGGCTCTCCTACGAGCAGTACTTC
CASSIGTGLSYEQYF
>TRBV4-1|TRBD1|TRBJ2-7|.
TGCGCCAGCAGCCCTCCGGACAGGGCTTCCGAGCAGTACTTC
CASSPPDRASEQYF